The 22 T cell receptor beta chains listed next were all sequenced from one sample in a study of cytomegalovirus exposure and HLA in healthy donors. The PCR was carried out with 60 Vbeta primers and 13 Jbeta primers. Profiled with immunoSEQ multiplex PCR; TCRdb holds only in-frame clones, not every one. The data contain roughly 120,000 clones, 81% of them singletons. Source material: PBMCs. These receptors came from a woman between 25 and 40 years old in good health and CMV-seronegative.

This clone was detected a few times. In DNA, the CDR3 is TGTGCCAGCAGCCAAGTTACTAGCGGGAGGACAACCTCCTACGAGCAGTACTTC. It encodes CASSQVTSGRTTSYEQYF. V usage is TRBV4-2 and J usage is TRBJ2-7; 12 bases line up with TRBD2. V gave up 1 base and J gave up 0 bases; unmatched junction bases: 7. The CDR3 runs to 18 residues. The germline gives CDR1 LGHNA, CDR2 YNFKEQ.

CDR3 nucleotide sequence: TGTGCCAGCAGCCAAGGGGAGAAGGATGGCTACACCTTC. Translation gives CASSQGEKDGYTF. V gene TRBV4-2 combines with J gene TRBJ1-2; the D is unclear. V gave up 1 base and J gave up 6 bases, with 9 bases separating them. The CDR3 totals 13 residues. The germline CDR1 and CDR2 sequences are LGHNA and YNFKEQ.

This clone has a handful of counts. The chain uses TRBV28 and TRBJ2-2; TRBD1 might be the D (6 bases). The CDR3 length is 15 residues. Germline V gives CDR1 MDHEN, CDR2 SYDVKM. V gave up 0 bases and J gave up 3 bases, with 8 bases separating them. The chain's CDR3 is CASSLWGQDTGELFF. CDR3 coding DNA: TGTGCCAGCAGTTTATGGGGACAAGACACCGGGGAGCTGTTTTTT.

The sample holds a few counts of this clone. The CDR3 coding sequence is TGTGCCAGCAGAATAGGGGGAACGCGACATCAGCCCCAGCATTTT. This encodes CASRIGGTRHQPQHF. The chain is built from TRBV28 and TRBJ1-5, with TRBD1 as a possible D gene (6 bases). The CDR3 has 15 amino acids. V was cut by 6 bases and J by 5 bases, with 17 bases left in between. Germline values: CDR1 MDHEN, CDR2 SYDVKM.

The genes are TRBV5-1 and TRBJ1-2; D unclear. Germline V CDR1 and CDR2: SGHRS, YFSETQ. V lost 1 base to trimming and J lost 0 bases, with 10 bases between them. There are 15 residues in the CDR3. CDR3 nucleotides: TGCGCCAGCAGCTTGACAGAGCTCTCTAACTATGGCTACACCTTC. Encoded protein: CASSLTELSNYGYTF.

V usage is TRBV5-6 and J usage is TRBJ2-3; TRBD2 matches at 7 bases. This CDR3 comprises 16 residues. V lost 0 bases, J lost 0 bases, and 4 bases stayed unmatched. The V gene's germline CDR1 is SGHDT and CDR2 YYEEEE. The DNA of the CDR3 is TGTGCCAGCAGCTTGGACGGGGGGTTTAGCACAGATACGCAGTATTTT. This codes for CASSLDGGFSTDTQYF. Full variable domain (remainder filled in from reference TRBV5-6 and TRBJ2-3): DAGVTQSPTHLIKTRGQQVTLRCSPKSGHDTVSWYQQALGQGPQFIFQYYEEEERQRGNFPDRFSGHQFPNYSSELNVNALLLGDSALYLCASSLDGGFSTDTQYFGPGTRLTVL.

The chain carries TRBV9 and TRBJ2-2; the match to TRBD2 covers 11 bases. Germline values: CDR1 SGDLS, CDR2 YYNGEE. This CDR3 contains 17 residues. V was clipped by 4 bases and J by 6 bases; unmatched bases: 11. This CDR3 reads CASSPGLAGVRAGELFF. CDR3 DNA sequence: TGTGCCAGCAGCCCTGGACTAGCGGGCGTTAGGGCCGGGGAGCTGTTTTTT.

This chain connects TRBV29-1 to TRBJ2-7; 12 bases are shared with TRBD2. In germline, CDR1 is SQVTM, CDR2 ANQGSEA. V was clipped by 6 bases and J by 2 bases; unmatched bases: 17. This CDR3 is 18 amino acids long. In DNA, the CDR3 is TGCAGCGTCGGACTGGGCCACGGCGGACTAGCGGGAACCTACGAGCAGTACTTC. This translates into CSVGLGHGGLAGTYEQYF.

The rearrangement links TRBV10-3 to TRBJ1-3, with D possibly TRBD1 on 5 matching bases. Germline CDR1 and CDR2: ENHRY and SYGVKD. The V and J ends lost 2 bases and 0 bases respectively, with 11 bases between them. The CDR3 has 16 residues. The CDR3 nucleotides read TGTGCCATCAGTGAGGGACACTCGCGCTCTGGAAACACCATATATTTT. Protein product: CAISEGHSRSGNTIYF.

The gene calls are TRBV6-1 and TRBJ2-5; 9 nucleotides line up with TRBD1. This CDR3 spans 13 amino acids. The V and J ends lost 6 bases and 6 bases, in that order; junction bases with no gene match: 5. Germline CDR1 reads MNHNS; CDR2 reads SASEGT. CDR3 loop: CASSWDRVKTQYF. The CDR3 DNA reads TGTGCCAGCAGCTGGGACAGGGTAAAGACCCAGTACTTC.

This chain links TRBV2 with TRBJ1-1; a possible D gene is TRBD1 (5 bases). This CDR3 comprises 13 residues. Germline V lookup: CDR1 SNHLY, CDR2 FYNNEI. Deletions cut 3 bases from V and 4 bases from J, with 9 bases between. This chain's CDR3 is CASSDTGFTEAFF. CDR3 DNA sequence: TGTGCCAGCAGTGATACAGGTTTCACTGAAGCTTTCTTT.

This sequence joins TRBV9 and TRBJ2-1; D perhaps matches TRBD1 (6 bases). The V gene lost 2 bases and the J gene lost 4 bases, with 13 bases spanning the gap. The CDR3 spans 15 residues. CDR1 is SGDLS and CDR2 is YYNGEE in the germline V gene. CDR3 loop: CASSVGAESYNEQFF. The CDR3 DNA is TGTGCCAGCAGCGTGGGGGCGGAGTCGTACAATGAGCAGTTCTTC.

The rearrangement links TRBV28 to TRBJ2-4, with a tentative D call TRBD2 (5 bases). From germline, CDR1 is MDHEN and CDR2 SYDVKM. Trimming cost V 8 bases and J 0 bases, with 17 bases left between them. This CDR3 region has 16 residues. CDR3 residues: CASGSPQREAKNIQYF. CDR3 nucleotides: TGTGCCAGCGGCTCACCCCAGAGGGAAGCCAAAAACATTCAGTACTTC.

The V gene is TRBV7-9, the J gene TRBJ2-3; 10 bases line up with TRBD1. V shed 5 bases and J 4 bases; nucleotides not matched to a gene: 6. This CDR3 spans 15 amino acids. Per the germline V gene, CDR1 is SEHNR and CDR2 is FQNEAQ (reference sequence). This CDR3 reads CASSRRQGAADTQYF. CDR3 coding DNA: TGTGCCAGCAGCCGCCGACAGGGGGCCGCAGATACGCAGTATTTT.

The table lists this clone with a count of one. The chain employs TRBV5-1 and TRBJ2-1; 9 bases are a match to TRBD1. This CDR3 has 15 residues. Germline V gives CDR1 SGHRS, CDR2 YFSETQ. Trimming cost V 0 bases and J 3 bases; bases outside gene matches: 1. The chain's CDR3 is CASSLGQGGYNEQFF. CDR3 nucleotide sequence: TGCGCCAGCAGCTTGGGACAGGGGGGCTACAATGAGCAGTTCTTC.

The genes are TRBV5-1 and TRBJ2-1; possible D gene TRBD2, 7 bases. Trimming left V 0 bases short and J 2 bases short, with 9 bases between. Germline V gene lookup returns CDR1 SGHRS and CDR2 YFSETQ. The CDR3 sequence is 15 residues long. The CDR3 DNA reads as TGCGCCAGCAGCTTGGAGGGGGGGGCCTACAATGAGCAGTTCTTC. This gives the protein CASSLEGGAYNEQFF.

The chain links TRBV19 to TRBJ2-3, with 11 bases fitting TRBD1. This CDR3 has 16 amino acids. Germline loops: CDR1 LNHDA, CDR2 SQIVND (reference sequence). Losses at the gene ends were 7 bases for V and 3 bases for J; bases not matched to a gene: 9. DNA for the CDR3: TGTGCCAGTATGTTATCCGGGACAGGGGGAACAGATACGCAGTATTTT. It translates to CASMLSGTGGTDTQYF.

The CDR3 DNA reads as TGCGCCAGCAGTCCGGGACGGGGGATGGACGAGCAGTACTTC. This sequence encodes CASSPGRGMDEQYF. This chain uses TRBV5-1 with TRBJ2-7; TRBD2 is a possible D gene (6 bases). Per germline, CDR1 SGHRS and CDR2 YFSETQ. Trimming stripped 5 bases from V and 5 bases from J, with 17 bases between. There are 14 residues in the CDR3.

The V and J genes are TRBV27 and TRBJ2-7; weak D call: TRBD1 (6 bases). The CDR3 runs 15 residues. CDR1 and CDR2 from the germline V gene are MNHEY and SMNVEV (reference sequence). Trimming left V 2 bases short and J 4 bases short, with 15 bases between. DNA for the CDR3: TGTGCCAGCAGTTTAGCCTACAGGGTACCATACGAGCAGTACTTC. As protein: CASSLAYRVPYEQYF.

V usage is TRBV19 and J usage is TRBJ1-2, with 10 positions matching TRBD1. The CDR3 spans 16 residues. With 6 bases clipped from V and 3 bases from J, the junction kept 10 bases outside the gene matches. Germline lookup yields CDR1 LNHDA and CDR2 SQIVND (reference sequence). The CDR3 sequence: CASRGTGTGVYYGYTF. Here the CDR3 DNA reads TGTGCCAGTAGAGGTACCGGGACAGGGGTCTACTATGGCTACACCTTC.

The chain has TRBV5-1 and TRBJ2-2; 8 bases are shared with TRBD1. The V segment lost 3 bases and the J segment 5 bases; nucleotides outside the gene matches: 6. The germline V gene encodes CDR1 SGHRS and CDR2 YFSETQ. The CDR3 is 15 amino acids. DNA of the CDR3: TGCGCCAGCAGCTCCCAGGGGGCTCCAACCGGGGAGCTGTTTTTT. Translated, it gives CASSSQGAPTGELFF.

The chain uses TRBV2 and TRBJ2-7; 12 positions agree with TRBD2. The V gene's germline CDR1 is SNHLY and CDR2 FYNNEI. This CDR3 has 19 residues. The junction had 19 bases not matched to a gene; V was cut back by 7 bases and J by 3 bases. CDR3 DNA: TGTGCCAGCAAAGGTCTAGCGGGAGGGGTGCTGCAGAGGGGCTACGAGCAGTACTTC. Residues: CASKGLAGGVLQRGYEQYF.